The 32 T cell receptor beta chains in this list originate from one sample, sequenced in a study of STAT3 mutations in large granular lymphocyte leukemia. Overall study results and limits: Every T-cell large granular lymphocyte leukemia patient had at least one immunodominant TCR beta clonotype.

Their antigen targets remain unknown. Here immunoSEQ multiplex PCR was the method, and the copy in TCRdb shows in-frame clones only, minus some. The sample lists about 8,400 clones, 91% occurring once. The material sequenced was peripheral blood mononuclear cells. These receptors all come from a man aged 50 to 59 with T-cell large granular lymphocyte leukemia. Some clones in this sample may be carry-over from other donors' samples.

The chain has TRBV6-1 and TRBJ2-7; D remains unclear. V lost 3 bases to trimming and J lost 3 bases, with 6 bases between them. Germline V gene lookup returns CDR1 MNHNS and CDR2 SASEGT. The CDR3 sequence is 12 residues long. The CDR3 protein is CASSDINYEQYF. The CDR3 DNA follows: TGTGCCAGCAGTGATATCAACTACGAGCAGTACTTC.

The chain links TRBV6-1 to TRBJ2-5; no definite D call. The germline V gene encodes CDR1 MNHNS and CDR2 SASEGT. Trimming removed 6 bases from V and 1 base from J, with 6 bases in between. This CDR3 is 12 amino acids long. CDR3 protein: CASRLGQETQYF. The CDR3 coding sequence is TGTGCCAGCAGACTGGGCCAAGAGACCCAGTACTTC.

The chain carries TRBV5-1 and TRBJ2-6; the D gene is possibly TRBD2 (5 bases). V dropped 0 bases and J dropped 0 bases, with 13 bases sitting between them. The CDR3 has 18 amino acids. Germline assignment: CDR1 SGHRS and CDR2 YFSETQ. Here the CDR3 reads CASSLEAVTSSGANVLTF. For the CDR3, the DNA is TGCGCCAGCAGCTTGGAGGCAGTTACTAGCTCTGGGGCCAACGTCCTGACTTTC.

The chain links TRBV10-3 to TRBJ2-5; weak D call: TRBD2 (5 bases). Trimming removed 6 bases at V and 5 bases at J, with 13 bases between. The germline V gene encodes CDR1 ENHRY and CDR2 SYGVKD. CDR3 length: 13 amino acids. This chain's CDR3 is CAIRIGGSETQYF. The CDR3 DNA sequence: TGTGCCATCAGAATAGGCGGGTCGGAGACCCAGTACTTC.

In this sample, this clone turned up a few times. The V call is TRBV14, the J call TRBJ2-7; a weak D match, TRBD2 (6 bases). V shed 1 base and J shed 2 bases, with 12 bases lying between them. In germline, CDR1 is SGHDN, CDR2 FVKESK. The CDR3 sequence is 15 residues long. As DNA, the CDR3 is TGTGCCAGCAGCCAAGGGTCAGGAGGGGCCTACGAGCAGTACTTC. It codes for CASSQGSGGAYEQYF.

This clone was seen only once. V and J are TRBV28 and TRBJ1-4; no clear D. Germline V gives CDR1 MDHEN, CDR2 SYDVKM. This CDR3 region has 16 residues. V was pared by 5 bases and J by 3 bases, with 16 bases between. In DNA, the CDR3 is TGTGCCAGCAGTCTCCCCGTCGGTAGGGCTAATGAAAAACTGTTTTTT. This translates into CASSLPVGRANEKLFF.

V usage is TRBV20-1 and J usage is TRBJ1-1; no definite D call. The CDR3 totals 10 residues. In germline, CDR1 is DFQATT, CDR2 SNEGSKA (reference sequence). The chain's CDR3 is CSPGSTEAFF. CDR3 nucleotide sequence: TGCAGCCCAGGCTCCACTGAAGCTTTCTTT.

The genes are TRBV5-6 and TRBJ1-1; D may be TRBD1 (5 bases). Looked up from germline, CDR1 is SGHDT and CDR2 is YYEEEE. There are 12 residues in the CDR3. The V and J ends lost 1 base and 5 bases respectively, with 6 bases between them. Written as DNA, the CDR3 is TGTGCCAGCAGCTTGACAGGTACTGAAGCTTTCTTT. Translated, it gives CASSLTGTEAFF.

In its sample, this clone was seen once. The rearrangement uses TRBV27 and TRBJ2-2; 9 bases match TRBD1. Trimming cost V 10 bases and J 0 bases; bases outside gene matches: 6. CDR1 MNHEY and CDR2 SMNVEV come from the germline V gene (reference sequence). The CDR3 consists of 15 residues. CDR3 protein: CATGTGGANTGELFF. The CDR3 DNA sequence: TGTGCCACCGGTACAGGGGGCGCGAACACCGGGGAGCTGTTTTTT.

This clone was detected only once. The rearrangement uses TRBV13 and TRBJ2-7; D call uncertain. V was trimmed by 3 bases and J by 3 bases, leaving 6 bases between them. Per the germline V gene, CDR1 is PRHDT and CDR2 is FYEKMQ (reference sequence). This CDR3 spans 12 amino acids. The CDR3 sequence is CASSFFGYEQYF. CDR3 DNA: TGTGCCAGCAGCTTCTTTGGCTACGAGCAGTACTTC.

The chain is built from TRBV5-1 and TRBJ2-1; no definite D call. In germline, CDR1 is SGHRS, CDR2 YFSETQ. V lost 5 bases and J lost 9, with 12 bases in between. The CDR3 spans 12 residues. CDR3 sequence (DNA): TGCGCCAGCAGAGGTGACGGCACTGAGCAGTTCTTC. Its protein product is CASRGDGTEQFF.

CDR3 bases: TGCGCCAGCAGCTTGGATCTAGCGGGAACCACCGGGGAGCTGTTTTTT. This codes for CASSLDLAGTTGELFF. The gene calls are TRBV5-1 and TRBJ2-2; the match to TRBD2 covers 9 bases. V was clipped by 0 bases and J by 4 bases; unmatched bases: 4. CDR1 is SGHRS, CDR2 YFSETQ, per germline. The CDR3 loop spans 16 amino acids.

The chain combines TRBV5-4 with TRBJ2-3; tentatively, D is TRBD1 (6 bases). Germline V gives CDR1 SGHNT, CDR2 YYREEE (reference sequence). The CDR3 spans 15 residues. Between the trimmed V and J ends, which lost 3 bases and 0 bases, there was a span of 11 bases. CDR3 bases: TGTGCCAGCAGCTACGGACAGTCCAGCACAGATACGCAGTATTTT. This encodes CASSYGQSSTDTQYF.

V is TRBV11-3 and J is TRBJ2-1; TRBD2 matches 16 bases. Losses at the gene ends were 5 bases for V and 5 bases for J; bases not matched to a gene: 9. CDR1 is SGHNT and CDR2 is YENEEA in the germline V gene. CDR3 length equals 18 residues. CDR3 residues: CASSPSGTSGGADNEQFF. The CDR3 nucleotides read TGTGCCAGCAGCCCCTCCGGGACTAGCGGGGGGGCCGACAATGAGCAGTTCTTC.

The chain joins TRBV19 to TRBJ1-1; weak D call: TRBD1 (6 bases). There are 15 residues in the CDR3. Germline V lookup: CDR1 LNHDA, CDR2 SQIVND (reference sequence). The V end lost 3 bases, the J end lost 1 base, and 12 bases lay between the germline ends. CDR3 region: CASSISVQGNTEAFF. CDR3 DNA: TGTGCCAGTAGTATCTCAGTACAGGGGAACACTGAAGCTTTCTTT.

CDR3 residues: CARSFGGTSDSYEQYF. The CDR3 region has the DNA TGTGCCAGAAGCTTTGGCGGGACTAGCGACTCCTACGAGCAGTACTTC. J is TRBJ2-7 and V is TRBV5-3, with 10 positions matching TRBD2. TRBV5-3 is an ORF, with its function uncertain. CDR3 length: 16 amino acids. The V gene end was trimmed by 2 bases and the J gene end by 0 bases; junction bases not matched to a gene: 5.

The chain employs TRBV7-2 and TRBJ2-3, with 9 positions matching TRBD1. In germline, CDR1 is SGHTA, CDR2 FQGNSA. J was trimmed by 7 bases and V by 2 bases; bases with no gene match: 7. This CDR3 is 15 amino acids long. CDR3 in DNA: TGTGCCAGCAGCTTACTGGGACAGGGTTCAAATACGCAGTATTTT. The encoded protein is CASSLLGQGSNTQYF.

The rearrangement links TRBV10-3 to TRBJ2-5; 8 bases are shared with TRBD1. CDR3 size: 15 residues. Germline assignment: CDR1 ENHRY and CDR2 SYGVKD. V dropped 0 bases and J dropped 4; count of bases not matched to a gene: 4. CDR3 region: CAISESGQGVETQYF. The CDR3 region has the DNA TGTGCCATCAGTGAGTCTGGACAGGGTGTAGAGACCCAGTACTTC.

The chain recombines TRBV19 with TRBJ2-6; no firm D call. CDR1 is LNHDA and CDR2 is SQIVND in the germline V gene (reference sequence). Trimming removed 0 bases at V and 0 bases at J, with 6 bases between. The CDR3 spans 16 residues. The CDR3 region is CASSIDRSSGANVLTF. The CDR3 DNA reads TGTGCCAGTAGTATAGATCGGAGCTCTGGGGCCAACGTCCTGACTTTC.

This rearrangement joins TRBV18 to TRBJ2-1; D possibly corresponds to TRBD2 (6 bases). The CDR3 is 16 residues long. Between the trimmed V and J ends, which lost 5 bases and 7 bases, there was a span of 21 bases. Germline V CDR1 and CDR2: KGHSH, LQKENI. CDR3 DNA sequence: TGTGCCAGCTCAACGAAATTCCGGGAGACACATAATGAGCAGTTCTTC. Protein: CASSTKFRETHNEQFF.

Note on this clone: Because the CDR3's place on the DNA is in doubt, the DNA is left out and the CDR3 is given as listed by TCRdb. This rearrangement joins TRBV28 to TRBJ1-5. Per the germline V gene, CDR1 is MDHEN and CDR2 is SYDVKM. The CDR3 adds up to 13 amino acids, both ends counted. The CDR3 region is CASSSPTILAQHF.

The genes are TRBV27 and TRBJ2-2, with D possibly matching TRBD1 (6 bases). The CDR3 totals 18 residues. Germline CDR1 is MNHEY and CDR2 is SMNVEV (reference sequence). Trimming shortened V by 4 bases and J by 0 bases, and 18 bases separated the two germline ends. CDR3 sequence reads: CASSWRNTGTTNTGELFF. In DNA, the CDR3 is TGTGCCAGCAGTTGGCGCAATACCGGGACAACGAACACCGGGGAGCTGTTTTTT.

With respect to this clone: Within the sample, other DNA sequences also encode this same CDR3. The J gene is TRBJ2-7, the V gene TRBV10-3, with a possible D match to TRBD1 (6 bases). Germline CDR1 reads ENHRY; CDR2 reads SYGVKD. The CDR3 is made up of 14 amino acids. V was cut by 2 bases and J by 2 bases, with 10 bases left in between. CDR3 DNA sequence: TGTGCCATCAGTGAGCCTGACAGGACCTACGAGCAGTACTTC. Translated, it gives CAISEPDRTYEQYF.

This chain connects TRBV5-1 to TRBJ2-7; a weak D match, TRBD1 (6 bases). Per the germline V gene, CDR1 is SGHRS and CDR2 is YFSETQ. The CDR3 totals 15 residues. V lost 4 bases and J lost 6, with 20 bases in between. CDR3: CASSPLDRPQGEQYF. As DNA, the CDR3 is TGCGCCAGCAGCCCGCTGGACAGACCCCAAGGCGAGCAGTACTTC. Variable domain in full (rest from reference TRBV5-1 and TRBJ2-7): KAGVTQTPRYLIKTRGQQVTLSCSPISGHRSVSWYQQTPGQGLQFLFEYFSETQRNKGNFPGRFSGRQFSNSRSEMNVSTLELGDSALYLCASSPLDRPQGEQYFGPGTRLTVT.

This clone was detected once. The V and J genes are TRBV5-4 and TRBJ2-2, with a tentative D call TRBD1 (6 bases). V lost 1 base to trimming and J lost 3 bases, with 13 bases between them. Germline assignment: CDR1 SGHNT and CDR2 YYREEE (reference sequence). The CDR3 consists of 16 residues. DNA for the CDR3: TGTGCCAGCAGCTTGCCTGGACAGCTGTACACCGGGGAGCTGTTTTTT. It specifies CASSLPGQLYTGELFF.

V usage is TRBV5-4 and J usage is TRBJ2-3; the match to TRBD2 covers 7 bases. Germline CDR1 is SGHNT and CDR2 is YYREEE (reference sequence). Unmatched junction bases numbered 13, after V lost 4 bases and J lost 11 bases. CDR3 size: 14 residues. This CDR3 is CASSQNGLAAWQYF. In DNA, the CDR3 is TGTGCCAGCAGCCAGAATGGCCTAGCGGCGTGGCAGTATTTT.

The chain joins TRBV7-9 to TRBJ1-5, with 10 bases aligning to TRBD1. Germline V gene data show CDR1 as SEHNR and CDR2 as FQNEAQ (reference sequence). Trimming took 1 base from V and 5 from J; bases not matched to a gene: 2. The CDR3 sequence is 15 residues long. CDR3 in amino acids: CASSLGDRGHQPQHF. The CDR3 DNA follows: TGTGCCAGCAGCTTAGGGGACAGGGGCCATCAGCCCCAGCATTTT.

This chain connects TRBV15 to TRBJ1-5; no clear D. The CDR3 totals 20 residues. The ends were cut back, 2 bases at V and 6 bases at J, with 29 bases in the middle. The germline V gene has CDR1 LNHNV and CDR2 YYDKDF (reference sequence). Written as DNA, the CDR3 is TGTGCCACCAGCAGATTTACGCGGGGTAAGACAATAGGGTCAAGTCAGCCCCAGCATTTT. Amino acids: CATSRFTRGKTIGSSQPQHF.

In its sample, this clone was seen once. The chain combines TRBV2 with TRBJ1-1; D gene uncertain. CDR1 is SNHLY and CDR2 is FYNNEI in the germline V gene. V lost 3 bases and J lost 8, with 7 bases in between. The CDR3 is 11 residues long. The CDR3 DNA follows: TGTGCCAGCAGTGATGAAGGGGAAGCTTTCTTT. Translated, it gives CASSDEGEAFF.

The chain employs TRBV6-5 and TRBJ2-3; 8 bases agree with TRBD2. The CDR3 totals 16 residues. CDR1 and CDR2 (germline): MNHEY, SVGAGI. V was clipped by 4 bases and J by 0 bases; unmatched bases: 6. This CDR3 reads CASSFLAGPSTDTQYF. CDR3 coding DNA: TGTGCCAGCAGTTTCTTAGCGGGACCGAGCACAGATACGCAGTATTTT.

This chain uses TRBV7-2 with TRBJ2-1; D not resolved. The CDR3 runs to 10 residues. Trimming took off 3 bases at V and 8 bases at J, with 2 bases between the two ends. Germline loops: CDR1 SGHTA, CDR2 FQGNSA. CDR3 in DNA: TGTGCCAGCAGCTTCTATGAGCAGTTCTTC. The encoded protein is CASSFYEQFF.

This clone was seen just once. The chain joins TRBV19 to TRBJ2-5; D remains ambiguous. This CDR3 is 12 amino acids long. The V end was cut by 3 bases, the J end by 4 bases, with 6 bases between. The V gene's germline CDR1 is LNHDA and CDR2 SQIVND (reference sequence). The CDR3 reads CASSIAGETQYF. CDR3 DNA: TGTGCCAGTAGTATCGCCGGAGAGACCCAGTACTTC.